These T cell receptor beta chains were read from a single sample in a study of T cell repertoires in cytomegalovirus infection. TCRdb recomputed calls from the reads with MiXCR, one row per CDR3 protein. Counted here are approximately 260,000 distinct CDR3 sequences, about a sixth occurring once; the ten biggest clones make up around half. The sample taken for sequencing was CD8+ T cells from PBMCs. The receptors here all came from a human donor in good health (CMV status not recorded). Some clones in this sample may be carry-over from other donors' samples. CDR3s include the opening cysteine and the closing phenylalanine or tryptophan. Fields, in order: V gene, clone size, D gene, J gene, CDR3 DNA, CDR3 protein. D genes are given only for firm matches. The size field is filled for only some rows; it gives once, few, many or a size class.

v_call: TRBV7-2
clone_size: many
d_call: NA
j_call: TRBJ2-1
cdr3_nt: TGTGCCAGCAGCCCCACCGGAGGAGGGAGGAATGAGCAGTTCTTC
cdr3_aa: CASSPTGGGRNEQFF

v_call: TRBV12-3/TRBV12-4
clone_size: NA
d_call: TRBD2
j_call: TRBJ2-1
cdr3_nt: TGTGCCAGCAGTTTGATGCTAGCGGGGGCGACCTACAATGAGCAGTTCTTC
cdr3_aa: CASSLMLAGATYNEQFF

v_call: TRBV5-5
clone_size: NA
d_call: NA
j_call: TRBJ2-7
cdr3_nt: TGTGCCAGCAGCTTGGAGTGGAACAGGTACTCCTACGAGCAGTACTTC
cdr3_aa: CASSLEWNRYSYEQYF

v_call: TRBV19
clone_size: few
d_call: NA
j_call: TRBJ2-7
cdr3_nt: TGTGCCAGTAGTGGCTGGGGACGGTACTCCTACGAGCAGTACTTC
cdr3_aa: CASSGWGRYSYEQYF

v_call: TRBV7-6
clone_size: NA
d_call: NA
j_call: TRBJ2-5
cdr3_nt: TGTGCCAGCAGCTTAGAGGGGGGCTTGGGGGGGCGCATTGGAGAAGAGACCCAGTACTTC
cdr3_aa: CASSLEGGLGGRIGEETQYF

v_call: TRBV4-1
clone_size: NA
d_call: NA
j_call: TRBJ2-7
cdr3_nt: TGCGCCAGCAGCCAAAGGGAGACAGCCGGCGAGCAGTACTTC
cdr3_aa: CASSQRETAGEQYF

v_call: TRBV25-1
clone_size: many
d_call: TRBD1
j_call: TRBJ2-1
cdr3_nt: TGTGCCAGCAGTGAAGGTGGGACAGAGTACAATGAGCAGTTCTTC
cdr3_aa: CASSEGGTEYNEQFF

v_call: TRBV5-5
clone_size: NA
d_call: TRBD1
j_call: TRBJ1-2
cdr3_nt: TGTGCCAGCATCCCCTTGAGAGCAGGGGGACACTATGGCTACACCTTC
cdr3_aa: CASIPLRAGGHYGYTF

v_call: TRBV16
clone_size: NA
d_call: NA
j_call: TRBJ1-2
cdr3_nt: TGTGCCAGCAGCCAATCGGCCAACGGCTACACCTTC
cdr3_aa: CASSQSANGYTF

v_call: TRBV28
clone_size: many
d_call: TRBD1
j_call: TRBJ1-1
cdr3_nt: TGTGCCAGCAGCCCGACAGGGCACACTGAAGCTTTCTTT
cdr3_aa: CASSPTGHTEAFF

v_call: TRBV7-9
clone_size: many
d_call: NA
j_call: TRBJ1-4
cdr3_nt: TGTGCCAGCAGCTTAGGGGTGGAAAAACTGTTTTTT
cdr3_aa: CASSLGVEKLFF

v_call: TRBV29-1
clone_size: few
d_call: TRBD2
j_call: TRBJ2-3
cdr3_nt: TGCAGCGTTGAGATACCGGGACTAGCCCTGGGGGAGGCGCAGTATTTT
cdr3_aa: CSVEIPGLALGEAQYF

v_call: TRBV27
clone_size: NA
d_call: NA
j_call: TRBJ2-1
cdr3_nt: TGTGCCAGCAGTTTATCTGAGGGGGACTTTCTTTGGGATGAGCAGTTCTTC
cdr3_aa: CASSLSEGDFLWDEQFF

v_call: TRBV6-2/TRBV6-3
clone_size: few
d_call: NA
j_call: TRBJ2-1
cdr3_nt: TGTGCCAGCAGGGGCCTGGGGGGCACCTACAATGAGCAGTTCTTC
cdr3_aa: CASRGLGGTYNEQFF

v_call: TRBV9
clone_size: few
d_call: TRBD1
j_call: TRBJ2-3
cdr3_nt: TGTGCCAGCAGAGCGGACAGGGACCTCACAGATACGCAGTATTTT
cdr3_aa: CASRADRDLTDTQYF

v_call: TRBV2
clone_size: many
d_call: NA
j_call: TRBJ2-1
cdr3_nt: TGTGCCACCCTTCGCGAAGCCAACCCTGAGCAGTTCTTC
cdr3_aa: CATLREANPEQFF

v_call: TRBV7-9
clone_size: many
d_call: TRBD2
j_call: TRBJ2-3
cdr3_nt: TGTGCCAGCACCTTAATCGGACTAGCGGGGCAAGATACGCAGTATTTT
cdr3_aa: CASTLIGLAGQDTQYF